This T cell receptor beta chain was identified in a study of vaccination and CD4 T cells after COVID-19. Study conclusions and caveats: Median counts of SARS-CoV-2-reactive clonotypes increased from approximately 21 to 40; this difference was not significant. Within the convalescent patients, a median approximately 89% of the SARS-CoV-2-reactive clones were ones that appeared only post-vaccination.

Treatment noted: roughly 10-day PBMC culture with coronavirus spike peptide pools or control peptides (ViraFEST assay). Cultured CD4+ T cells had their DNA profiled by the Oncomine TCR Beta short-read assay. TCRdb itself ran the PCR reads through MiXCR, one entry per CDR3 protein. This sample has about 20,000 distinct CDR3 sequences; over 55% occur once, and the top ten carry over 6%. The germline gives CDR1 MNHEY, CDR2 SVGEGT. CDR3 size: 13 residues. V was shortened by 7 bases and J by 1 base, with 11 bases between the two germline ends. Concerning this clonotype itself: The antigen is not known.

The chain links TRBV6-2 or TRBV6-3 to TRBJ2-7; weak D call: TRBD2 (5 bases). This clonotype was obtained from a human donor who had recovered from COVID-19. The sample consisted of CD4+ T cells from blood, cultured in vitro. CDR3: CASILPGSYEQYF. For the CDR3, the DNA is TGTGCCAGCATACTTCCGGGGTCCTACGAGCAGTACTTC.